This T cell receptor (beta chain) appears in the sequencing data of a study of T-cell reconstitution after alpha-beta-depleted transplantation in children. The CDR3 has 16 residues. Looked up from germline, CDR1 is SGHTA and CDR2 is FQGNSA. Germline trimming cut 6 bases from V and 8 bases from J; bases unmatched to any gene: 10. Unique molecular identifiers were used in preparing the TCRbeta library. TCRdb analysed the PCR reads with MiXCR anew, one entry per CDR3 protein. The sample records some 640,000 distinct CDR3 sequences, approximately 15% being singletons. Many counts were recorded for this clonotype.

The sample consisted of PBMCs from the stem cell graft donor, taken from the stem cell graft. The genes are TRBV7-2 and TRBJ2-1, with TRBD2 identical over 13 bases. The sequence came from a human donor who donated a stem cell graft to a child with acute myeloid leukemia. The CDR3 DNA reads TGTGCCAGCAGTTACACCGGGACTAGCGGGGTGGATGAGCAGTTCTTC. This translates into CASSYTGTSGVDEQFF.